This T cell receptor (beta chain) was found in a study of a mutant IDH1 vaccine in newly diagnosed glioma. Study information: Those enrolled had earlier been treated with radiotherapy, temozolomide, or both, mostly both. Study-wide results and caveats: The occurrence of vaccine-induced immune responses was seen in 90% to 95% of patients.

About this clone itself: The antigen remains unidentified.

The V and J ends lost 0 bases and 8 bases respectively, with 15 bases between them. Germline-derived CDR1 and CDR2 are SGHNT and YYREEE (reference sequence). The CDR3 runs to 16 residues. Time point: week 35, safety follow-up. The vaccine gave 300 ug of a 20-mer mutant IDH1 peptide subcutaneously per dose. Only in-frame clones appear in the TCRdb table, and some are missing; sequencing was by immunoSEQ multiplex PCR. The table records some 42,000 clones, 65% to 90% of them present only once. This sequence joins TRBV5-4 and TRBJ1-6; D may be TRBD1 (6 bases). Material: PBMCs, obtained from a glioma patient whose treatment included an IDH1 peptide vaccine. This TCR came from a woman between 45 and 60 years old with glioma. CDR3 bases: TGTGCCAGCAGCTTGGCGGGGGGGCGAAGGGATTCACCCCTCCACTTT. Translation: CASSLAGGRRDSPLHF.